The clone carrying this TCR beta chain came up many times. No antigen is known for it. The CDR3 loop spans 17 amino acids. The V gene lost 4 bases and the J gene lost 5 bases, with 22 bases spanning the gap. Germline CDR1 and CDR2: SGHNT and YENEEA. The CDR3 regions of TCR beta were amplified from RNA transcripts. During a first-round RT-PCR of the TCR CDR3, the HTBI primer set was used. TCRdb passed the multiplex PCR reads through MiXCR, listing each CDR3 protein once. The repertoire has about 600,000 distinct CDR3 sequences, 12% to 15% of them found once; the top ten carry approximately 6.4%. This sample is part of a study of T cells in Graves' hyperthyroidism and ophthalmopathy. Regarding the study as a whole: Most thyroid clonotypes expanded above 0.001 appeared in blood too.

It was uncontrolled infection, other autoimmune disease, pregnancy or lactation that excluded patients. Diagnoses were established using clinical symptoms, serum thyroxine and TRAb, thyroid ultrasound and orbital computed tomography. The TCR sequence derives from a woman aged 18-29 years with Graves' ophthalmopathy. The sequenced material came from blood. J is TRBJ2-3 and V is TRBV11-3, with D maybe TRBD2 (5 bases). This chain's CDR3 is CASSSLISTGIEDTQYF. CDR3 sequence (DNA): TGTGCCAGCAGCTCTCTAATAAGTACCGGGATTGAAGATACGCAGTATTTT.